This TCR beta chain was sequenced during a study of shared clonotypes between healthy human individuals. The junction had 7 bases not matched to a gene; V was cut back by 4 bases and J by 5 bases. The CDR3 loop spans 14 amino acids. Germline V CDR1 and CDR2: LNHDA, SQIVND (reference sequence). The data were produced by immunoSEQ multiplex PCR, yet TCRdb's version contains in-frame clones alone and is incomplete. The sample lists approximately 1.4 million clones, 98% seen once, with about 0.45% in the top ten. Sequenced sample: naive CD4+ T cells sorted from blood. Subset indicated: CD45RA+ positively selected. The sequence derives from a man younger than 40 in good health. The chain carries TRBV19 and TRBJ2-7, with 8 bases fitting TRBD1. CDR3 DNA sequence: TGTGCCAGTAGTAAGAGGGACAGGTCGAACGAGCAGTACTTC. Translating gives CASSKRDRSNEQYF.